This TCR beta chain was sequenced during a study of T cells in Graves' hyperthyroidism and ophthalmopathy (dated by TCRdb to 2018 to 2020). For context, the study as a whole: To identify TCR V-J signatures that set the groups apart, the researchers used a discovery cohort of 95 to 100 patients, made up of 40 to 45 with Graves' ophthalmopathy and about 60 with stable Graves' hyperthyroidism. Prospective prediction of ophthalmopathy was tested in an independent validation cohort of approximately 18 hyperthyroidism patients and some 17 patients who later progressed to ophthalmopathy. For training and testing, the approximately 92 patients in the discovery cohort were randomly divided in a 7:3 ratio. Once sampling was done, hyperthyroidism patients were given methimazole at a starting dose of 30 mg daily, whereas ophthalmopathy patients were given high-dose intravenous methylprednisolone. The paper reports TCR Vbeta CDR3 sequencing of roughly 140 peripheral blood samples: around 41 ophthalmopathy, roughly 80 hyperthyroidism and around 17 progressor patients. Thyroid tissue and blood T-cell repertoires from several Graves' hyperthyroidism patients were also compared in the study.

General conclusions and limits of the study: A 13 V-J signature model separated ophthalmopathy from stable hyperthyroidism, with 87.88% sensitivity and about 81% specificity in cross-validation and 80%/75% in testing. Most expanded thyroid clonotypes (frequency above 0.001) were also detected in blood, a finding suggesting that blood repertoires may reflect thyroid immune responses. In validation, progression to ophthalmopathy was predicted by the model with nearly 71% sensitivity and about 72% specificity, a median of 6.5 months before onset. No statistical method was used to fix the sample size in advance, and group allocation was not hidden from the investigators.

The study excluded patients with uncontrolled infections, other autoimmune diseases, pregnancy or lactation. Diagnoses were based on clinical symptoms, serum thyroxine and TRAb, thyroid ultrasound and orbital computed tomography. Total RNA was extracted using Trizol reagent, and RNA quality was assessed on an Agilent 2100 Bioanalyzer. TCR beta CDR3 regions were amplified from RNA transcripts. For the first round of RT-PCR on the TCR CDR3, the HTBI primer set was used together with the Qiagen OneStep RT-PCR kit. Libraries were constructed in a second round of multiplex PCR, after which size selection and purification were performed. Sequencing of the libraries was done on an Illumina HiSeq2000 using paired-end 100 bp reads. The authors' analysis ran thus. SOAPnuke was used to process the raw data, removing reads that contained adapters or uncalled bases, had a mean Phred below 15, or lacked an exact match to the constant primer or identifier. High-quality paired reads were merged with COPE v1.2.5, and unique nucleotide sequences were defined as clonotypes. MiTCR v1.1 was used to align clonotypes to the IMGT TRBV, TRBD and TRBJ reference segments. The analysis was restricted to V-J combinations with a frequency above 0.0001, which together covered 98% to 99.2% of the repertoires. The TCS score was defined as F50 (clonal expansion) divided by E x V (chaos), with BLOSUM62-based TCRdist calculated between CDR3 peptides within each V-J. Welch's t-statistics and random forest reduced 514 V-J features to roughly 13, which were used in a naive Bayes classifier (R e1071). The similarity between thyroid and blood repertoires was quantified using the Morisita-Horn index. Clones were called with MiXCR by TCRdb after fastp trimmed the public reads at Q25, and only in-frame beta chains were retained. Every entry covers one CDR3 protein and lists the most common genes and DNA from its rows. TCRdb, not the original authors, processed these V and J calls. This sample comprises about 640,000 distinct CDR3 sequences, approximately 42% of them detected only once. About 7.2% of the sample lies in the top ten.

This clonotype was detected only a few times. The clone's antigen remains unknown. The record has no base qualities; no much larger clone is one base away. From the cysteine up to the phenylalanine, the CDR3 has a length of 15 residues. Only CDR3 DNA remains: 45 bases, in frame from the first base. V is cut by 3 bases and J by 4 bases, and the space between the germline ends is 13 bases. Taken from the germline V gene (reference sequence), the CDR1 and CDR2 loops are PRHDT and FYEKMQ. Sequencing was carried out using peripheral blood or thyroid tissue (not recorded which). The rearrangement joined TRBV13 to TRBJ1-3; matching of 6 bases hints at TRBD1 as the D gene. The receptor was derived from an adult man with Graves' disease, either hyperthyroidism or ophthalmopathy (not recorded which). This receptor has the CDR3 CASSFQGMLGNTIYF. The DNA sequence reads TGTGCCAGCAGCTTCCAGGGGATGCTCGGAAACACCATATATTTT.